This TCR beta chain appears in the sequencing data of a study of patients and donors after allogeneic stem cell transplantation. In TCRdb, the RT-PCR reads were re-called with MiXCR into one record per CDR3 protein. Of about 16,000 distinct CDR3 sequences in the sample, 25% to 30% were seen once. This clonotype was recorded a few times. Germline assignment: CDR1 SEHNR and CDR2 FQNEAQ (reference sequence). Trimming removed 6 bases from V and 8 bases from J, with 13 bases in between. The CDR3 covers 12 residues. This sequence joins TRBV7-9 and TRBJ1-2, with D possibly matching TRBD1 (5 bases). This TCR was recovered from a human donor who was either an allogeneic HSCT recipient or a stem cell or donor lymphocyte infusion donor (not recorded which). It is not recorded whose cells these are; they may come from a transplant donor. The sample taken for sequencing was blood, either unsorted or a sorted T cell fraction (not recorded which). The CDR3 reads CASRDPGTGYTF. The CDR3 coding sequence is TGTGCCAGCAGGGACCCAGGGACGGGCTACACCTTC.